These 21 T cell receptor beta chains came from one sample sequenced in a study of blood T cell repertoires in COVID-19. Assay: immunoSEQ multiplex PCR; the TCRdb copy retains only in-frame clones and omits some. The sample yields under 75,000 clones, 70% to 85% seen once. The specimen sequenced was peripheral blood. The receptor set was obtained from a woman between 65 and 79 years old with acute or convalescent COVID-19.

This rearrangement joins TRBV9 to TRBJ1-3; D not resolved. Trimming pared 1 base from V and 2 bases from J, leaving 7 bases between. The CDR3 consists of 14 residues. Per the germline V gene, CDR1 is SGDLS and CDR2 is YYNGEE. The CDR3 coding sequence is TGTGCCAGCAGCGTATCCCGGGCTGGAAACACCATATATTTT. It translates to CASSVSRAGNTIYF.

This clone showed up just once. A junction boundary mismatches the germline segment, possibly from a read error. J is TRBJ2-5 and V is TRBV7-7; 7 bases agree with TRBD1. The germline CDR1 and CDR2 sequences are SSHAT and FNYEAQ (reference sequence). The CDR3 contains 13 residues. CDR3 region: CASSFLQGETQYF. The CDR3, as DNA: TGTGCTAGCAGCTTCTTACAGGGGGAGACCCAGTACTTC.

This clone was seen a handful of times. This chain joins TRBV7-8 and TRBJ1-4, with TRBD1 identical over 8 bases. Germline loops: CDR1 SGHVS, CDR2 FQNEAQ. This CDR3 contains 18 residues. The junction had 8 bases not matched to a gene; V was cut back by 1 base and J by 1 base. The CDR3 region has the DNA TGTGCCAGCAGCTTAGGAATCAGGGGGCGGAGAACTAATGAAAAACTGTTTTTT. It translates to CASSLGIRGRRTNEKLFF.

This clone was detected only a few times. This chain connects TRBV5-1 to TRBJ2-7, with D possibly being TRBD2 (7 bases). Trimming shortened V by 7 bases and J by 4 bases, and 18 bases separated the two germline ends. CDR3 length: 14 residues. The V gene's germline CDR1 is SGHRS and CDR2 YFSETQ. Here the CDR3 reads CASAVRGATYEQYF. The CDR3 bases are TGCGCCAGCGCGGTTCGGGGGGCGACGTACGAGCAGTACTTC.

This clone occurred a few times. This sequence joins TRBV6-5 and TRBJ1-4; the D is unclear. This CDR3 comprises 15 residues. V was clipped by 5 bases and J by 4 bases, with 14 bases between them. Per the germline V gene, CDR1 is MNHEY and CDR2 is SVGAGI. Here the CDR3 reads CASSPVLNYNEKLFF. The CDR3 bases are TGTGCCAGCAGTCCCGTTTTGAACTATAATGAAAAACTGTTTTTT.

J is TRBJ1-2 and V is TRBV14; D is unresolved. The germline V gene encodes CDR1 SGHDN and CDR2 FVKESK. V lost 1 base and J lost 2, with 8 bases in between. The CDR3 contains 14 residues. CDR3 loop: CASSQVAGNYGYTF. The CDR3 nucleotides read TGTGCCAGCAGCCAAGTGGCAGGAAACTATGGCTACACCTTC.

V gene TRBV27 combines with J gene TRBJ1-1, with TRBD1 as a possible D gene (5 bases). The V and J ends lost 5 bases and 4 bases respectively, with 14 bases between them. The CDR3 has 14 amino acids. Germline V gene lookup returns CDR1 MNHEY and CDR2 SMNVEV (reference sequence). The CDR3 nucleotides read TGTGCCAGCAGTCCCTTCAGGGTAGGCACTGAAGCTTTCTTT. Translated, it gives CASSPFRVGTEAFF.

The genes are TRBV2 and TRBJ2-6, with D perhaps matching TRBD1 (6 bases). Germline values: CDR1 SNHLY, CDR2 FYNNEI. This CDR3 has 15 residues. V lost 7 bases, J lost 0 bases, and 10 bases lay in between. This CDR3 is CASTGQSSGANVLTF. Here the CDR3 DNA reads TGTGCCAGCACCGGACAGAGCTCTGGGGCCAACGTCCTGACTTTC.

The chain is built from TRBV12-5 and TRBJ2-3, with 7 bases identical to TRBD2. The J segment lost 2 bases and the V segment lost 6 bases, leaving 14 bases of the junction unmatched. Germline CDR1 reads LGHNT; CDR2 reads FRNRAP. This CDR3 has 17 amino acids. CDR3 coding DNA: TGTGCTAGTGGCGGGCGGACTGATGGGACTAACACAGATACGCAGTATTTT. The encoded protein is CASGGRTDGTNTDTQYF.

The chain employs TRBV27 and TRBJ2-5; the match to TRBD1 covers 7 bases. Looked up from germline, CDR1 is MNHEY and CDR2 is SMNVEV (reference sequence). The CDR3 has 15 residues. V was pared by 4 bases and J by 2 bases, with 7 bases of the junction left unmatched. The CDR3 sequence: CASSSLPGQQETQYF. The DNA of the CDR3 is TGTGCCAGCAGTTCACTACCGGGACAGCAAGAGACCCAGTACTTC.

The chain recombines TRBV1 with TRBJ2-3; the table's D gene call, TRBD1, was not cross checked with the DNA. TRBV1 counts as a pseudogene. The length of the CDR3 is 13 residues. The CDR3 DNA sequence: TGCACCAGCAGCCAAATCAACACAGATACGCAGTATTTT. Protein product: CTSSQINTDTQYF.

The chain carries TRBV6-5 and TRBJ1-5; 9 bases agree with TRBD1. Losses at the gene ends were 6 bases for V and 3 bases for J; bases not matched to a gene: 6. This CDR3 has 15 residues. Germline CDR1 MNHEY, CDR2 SVGAGI. Here the CDR3 DNA reads TGTGCCAGCAGGCAGGGACAGGGTTACAATCAGCCCCAGCATTTT. Its protein is CASRQGQGYNQPQHF.

The chain is built from TRBV28 and TRBJ1-1, with a tentative D call TRBD1 (5 bases). CDR1 and CDR2 (germline): MDHEN, SYDVKM. Trimming stripped 4 bases from V and 3 bases from J, with 18 bases between. This CDR3 spans 16 amino acids. The DNA for the CDR3 is TGTGCCAGCAGTTGGGGGGGGGTTACCGGGTACACTGAAGCTTTCTTT. This sequence encodes CASSWGGVTGYTEAFF.

The chain is built from TRBV20-1 and TRBJ2-3; D possibly corresponds to TRBD1 (5 bases). The V end was cut by 3 bases, the J end by 1 base, with 14 bases between. CDR3 length equals 15 residues. CDR1 and CDR2 from the germline V gene are DFQATT and SNEGSKA (reference sequence). CDR3 DNA: TGCAGTGCTAGTAGCAGGGTCCATGGCACAGATACGCAGTATTTT. It is translated as CSASSRVHGTDTQYF.

The V call is TRBV7-8, the J call TRBJ1-2; TRBD1 matches at 7 bases. The CDR3 sequence is 14 residues long. From germline, CDR1 is SGHVS and CDR2 FQNEAQ. V gave up 4 bases and J gave up 3 bases; unmatched junction bases: 5. CDR3 nucleotide sequence: TGTGCCAGCAGCTCCGGGACAGCCTACTATGGCTACACCTTC. Its protein product is CASSSGTAYYGYTF.

This rearrangement joins TRBV5-1 to TRBJ2-1, with 14 positions matching TRBD2. Germline assignment: CDR1 SGHRS and CDR2 YFSETQ. The CDR3 runs to 15 residues. Unmatched junction bases numbered 3, after V lost 4 bases and J lost 6 bases. CDR3 region: CASSPGTSGGNEQFF. In DNA, the CDR3 is TGCGCCAGCAGCCCCGGGACTAGCGGGGGCAATGAGCAGTTCTTC.

This chain uses TRBV27 with TRBJ1-6, with D unresolved. Per germline, CDR1 MNHEY and CDR2 SMNVEV (reference sequence). The CDR3 is 16 residues long. Trimming took 6 bases from V and 2 from J, leaving 14 bases between them. CDR3 region: CASSPLDGAYNSPLHF. The CDR3 DNA sequence: TGTGCCAGCAGCCCCCTCGACGGGGCCTATAATTCACCCCTCCACTTT.

This sequence joins TRBV7-3 and TRBJ2-3; TRBD2 matches at 9 bases. CDR3 length equals 14 residues. Trimming removed 2 bases from V and 3 bases from J; junction bases left unmatched: 0. The germline CDR1 and CDR2 sequences are SGHTA and FQGTGA. The DNA of the CDR3 is TGTGCCAGCAGCTTACTAGCGGGGACAGATACGCAGTATTTT. As protein: CASSLLAGTDTQYF.

The CDR3, as DNA: TGTGCCAGCAGTACAGACAGGGGGCCTGGAAACACCATATATTTT. Protein product: CASSTDRGPGNTIYF. The V gene is TRBV6-5, the J gene TRBJ1-3; 10 bases align to TRBD1. Looked up from germline, CDR1 is MNHEY and CDR2 is SVGAGI. The CDR3 consists of 15 residues. Trimming took 5 bases from V and 2 from J; bases not matched to a gene: 3.

V is TRBV7-3 and J is TRBJ2-6; D remains unclear. The CDR3 totals 14 residues. The V end lost 5 bases, the J end lost 3 bases, and 8 bases lay between the germline ends. Germline values: CDR1 SGHTA, CDR2 FQGTGA. This CDR3 reads CASSPLSGANVLTF. CDR3 bases: TGTGCCAGCAGCCCCCTAAGTGGGGCCAACGTCCTGACTTTC.

The rearrangement joins TRBV18 to TRBJ1-2; no definite D call. Germline CDR1 reads KGHSH; CDR2 reads LQKENI. V dropped 4 bases and J dropped 3 bases, with 15 bases sitting between them. CDR3 length: 15 amino acids. The CDR3 spells CASSHGRGEDYGYTF. Here the CDR3 DNA reads TGTGCCAGCTCACATGGTCGGGGAGAGGACTATGGCTACACCTTC. The entire variable domain, with the rest obtained from reference TRBV18 and TRBJ1-2, is as follows: NAGVMQNPRHLVRRRGQEARLRCSPMKGHSHVYWYRQLPEEGLKFMVYLQKENIIDESGMPKERFSAEFPKEGPSILRIQQVVRGDSAAYFCASSHGRGEDYGYTFGSGTRLTVV.